The clone carrying this T cell receptor beta chain came up a few times. This sample was included in a study of T-cell memory formation after mild COVID-19. Germline V gene lookup returns CDR1 LGHNA and CDR2 YSLEER. The CDR3 totals 17 residues. Germline trimming cut 4 bases from V and 5 bases from J; bases unmatched to any gene: 11. TCRdb recomputed calls from the 5' RACE reads with MiXCR, one row per CDR3 protein. The top ten hold approximately 3.3% of the sample, which has about 170,000 distinct CDR3 sequences, 10% to 15% seen once. The gene calls are TRBV4-3 and TRBJ2-2, with 9 bases aligning to TRBD2. Sequences were obtained from PBMCs or a T cell subset sorted from them (not recorded which). The source of this sequence is a man aged 18 to 29 who had mild COVID-19 (a few samples of this study predate the infection). Cell type and time point are not known. The CDR3 DNA follows: TGCGCCAGCAGCCGGGGGGCTAGCGGGGTATGGACCGGGGAGCTGTTTTTT. Translating gives CASSRGASGVWTGELFF.